The present T cell receptor (beta chain) was sequenced within a study of cytomegalovirus exposure and HLA in healthy donors. The CDR3 runs 15 residues. Germline V gives CDR1 MDHEN, CDR2 SYDVKM. Deletions cut 4 bases from V and 5 bases from J, with 14 bases between. PCR employed 60 Vbeta and 13 Jbeta primers. Profiling relied on immunoSEQ multiplex PCR, and the TCRdb table lists in-frame clones only, not all of them. The sample has roughly 180,000 clones, less than 90% seen once. Sequencing was done on a sample of PBMCs. This sequence joins TRBV28 and TRBJ2-2; D might be TRBD1 (5 bases). This TCR derives from a boy between 10 and 17 years old in good health and CMV-seronegative. The CDR3 region has the DNA TGTGCCAGCAGTTCGATCCTCACAGGAACCGGGGAGCTGTTTTTT. Translating it yields CASSSILTGTGELFF.